The clone carrying this T cell receptor beta chain was detected only a few times. This entry is derived from a study of blood T cell repertoires in COVID-19. Whole-study context: PBMCs, B-cell-depleted T cells, or T cells provided the cDNA or gDNA that made up the material.

Clones were read by immunoSEQ multiplex PCR, and TCRdb kept only the in-frame ones, dropping some. The table shows about 72,000 clones, with approximately 84% occurring only once. The length of the CDR3 is 14 residues. V lost 6 bases to trimming and J lost 7 bases, with 13 bases between them. From germline, CDR1 is MNHEY and CDR2 SVGAGI. Sequenced material: peripheral blood. This clonotype originated in a man between 70 and 80 years old with active or convalescent COVID-19. The rearrangement uses TRBV6-5 and TRBJ1-6; D remains ambiguous. Here the CDR3 reads CASSGDSGNSPLHF. CDR3 sequence (DNA): TGTGCCAGCAGCGGGGATTCGGGAAATTCACCCCTCCACTTT.